The 5 T cell receptor beta chains below all came from one sample that was sequenced in a study of T-cell reconstitution after alpha-beta-depleted transplantation in children. TCRbeta library construction was performed incorporating unique molecular identifiers. One entry per CDR3 protein results from TCRdb running MiXCR on the PCR reads. The table lists hundreds of thousands of distinct CDR3 sequences, over 10% of them singletons, with 0.79% in the top ten. The specimen was PBMCs, collected before TCRalphabeta/CD19-depleted stem cell transplant. These receptors originate from a girl aged 2 to 9 with congenital amegakaryocytic thrombocytopenia, due to receive a stem cell transplant.

In this sample, this clonotype turned up many times. This chain links TRBV5-1 with TRBJ1-1; 7 positions match TRBD1. The CDR3 extends over 15 amino acids. CDR1 and CDR2 (germline): SGHRS, YFSETQ. Losses at the gene ends were 3 bases for V and 0 bases for J; bases not matched to a gene: 5. Written as DNA, the CDR3 is TGCGCCAGCAGCTGGGGGACAGATTTGAACACTGAAGCTTTCTTT. It specifies CASSWGTDLNTEAFF.

This clonotype was recorded many times. J is TRBJ2-1 and V is TRBV11-2; 7 positions agree with TRBD2. Germline CDR1 SGHAT, CDR2 FQNNGV. V lost 1 base to trimming and J lost 3 bases; unmatched junction nucleotides: 6. The CDR3 is 16 residues long. The CDR3 nucleotides are TGTGCCAGCAGCTTAGTGCTAGCGGCAGACTACAATGAGCAGTTCTTC. This encodes CASSLVLAADYNEQFF.

This clonotype has at least ten counts. This sequence joins TRBV20-1 and TRBJ2-1; possibly TRBD1 or TRBD2 for D (5 bases each). Trimming shortened V by 6 bases and J by 6 bases, and 18 bases separated the two germline ends. The CDR3 loop spans 14 amino acids. Per germline, CDR1 DFQATT and CDR2 SNEGSKA (reference sequence). CDR3 bases: TGCAGTGCCGGGGCCGGCGGGCCCTCCAATGAGCAGTTCTTC. This gives the protein CSAGAGGPSNEQFF.

This clonotype has ten or more counts. The chain couples TRBV4-2 to TRBJ2-3; perhaps TRBD2 as D (5 bases). The CDR3 runs to 15 residues. Trimming left V 2 bases short and J 4 bases short, with 13 bases between. Germline values: CDR1 LGHNA, CDR2 YNFKEQ. For the CDR3, the DNA is TGTGCCAGCAGCCAACGCCTGGGAGAAGCAGATACGCAGTATTTT. It translates to CASSQRLGEADTQYF.

This clonotype showed up just a few times. J is TRBJ2-4 and V is TRBV20-1; no definite D call. The V end lost 5 bases, the J end lost 6 bases, and 8 bases lay between the germline ends. CDR1 is DFQATT and CDR2 is SNEGSKA in the germline V gene (reference sequence). The CDR3 is 11 residues long. As DNA, the CDR3 is TGCAGTGCTTCTCGCGTAAACATTCAGTACTTC. It translates to CSASRVNIQYF.